This entry describes one T cell receptor beta chain. The method was immunoSEQ multiplex PCR; TCRdb's version includes in-frame clones alone and lacks a portion of them. The data contain some 97,000 clones, around 95% of them singletons. The data are from a study of siplizumab effects on memory and regulatory T cells. The germline gives CDR1 SGHTA, CDR2 FQGNSA. The CDR3 loop spans 20 amino acids. V trimming: 0 bases; J trimming: 4 bases; junction bases outside the gene matches: 19. The clonotype comes from a human donor in good health. Material: Tregs sorted from blood. The chain has TRBV7-2 and TRBJ2-5, with TRBD2 identical over 8 bases. Here the CDR3 reads CASSLATVGAFLAGGETQYF. The DNA of the CDR3 is TGTGCCAGCAGCTTAGCCACTGTTGGCGCGTTCCTGGCGGGAGGAGAGACCCAGTACTTC.